This T cell receptor (beta chain) was recovered during a study of cytomegalovirus exposure and HLA in healthy donors. Across the study: From donors who were HLA-typed, an early data release held 81 million or so unique TCRs.

In regard to this clone: Its antigen is unknown.

The study's findings and limits: There were some public TCRs occurring in many donors, but most TCR sequences were rare. Follow-up analysis found HLA locus-dependent TCR association rates, highest for DRB1 and lowest for HLA-C.

The CDR3 runs 14 residues. The germline gives CDR1 LNHDA, CDR2 SQIVND (reference sequence). V dropped 3 bases and J dropped 0 bases, with 8 bases sitting between them. PCR amplification relied on 60 Vbeta primers (plus 13 Jbeta primers). Generated by immunoSEQ multiplex PCR, the TCRdb table keeps only in-frame clones and is missing some. The top ten hold 0.63% of the sample, which has 200,000 to 250,000 clones, around 76% seen once. V is TRBV19 and J is TRBJ1-1, with D possibly matching TRBD1 (5 bases). This sequence was found in a young man in good health and CMV-seronegative. Sequenced input: PBMCs. The CDR3 reads CASSMGLMNTEAFF. DNA of the CDR3: TGTGCCAGTAGTATGGGACTCATGAACACTGAAGCTTTCTTT.